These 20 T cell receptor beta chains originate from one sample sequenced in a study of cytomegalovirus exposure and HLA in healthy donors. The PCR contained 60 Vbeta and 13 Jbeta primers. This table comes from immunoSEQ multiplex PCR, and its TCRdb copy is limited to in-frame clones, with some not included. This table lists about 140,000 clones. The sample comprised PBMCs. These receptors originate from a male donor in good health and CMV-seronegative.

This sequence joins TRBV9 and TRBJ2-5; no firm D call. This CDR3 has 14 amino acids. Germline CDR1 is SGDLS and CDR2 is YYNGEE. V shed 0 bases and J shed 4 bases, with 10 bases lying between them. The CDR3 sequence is CASSVGNPGETQYF. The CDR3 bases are TGTGCCAGCAGCGTAGGTAACCCGGGAGAGACCCAGTACTTC.

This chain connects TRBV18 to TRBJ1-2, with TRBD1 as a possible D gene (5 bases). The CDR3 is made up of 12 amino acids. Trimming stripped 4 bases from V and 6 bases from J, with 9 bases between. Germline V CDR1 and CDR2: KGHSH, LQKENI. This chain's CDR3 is CASSLVRDGYTF. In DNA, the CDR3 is TGTGCCAGCTCACTTGTCAGGGATGGCTACACCTTC.

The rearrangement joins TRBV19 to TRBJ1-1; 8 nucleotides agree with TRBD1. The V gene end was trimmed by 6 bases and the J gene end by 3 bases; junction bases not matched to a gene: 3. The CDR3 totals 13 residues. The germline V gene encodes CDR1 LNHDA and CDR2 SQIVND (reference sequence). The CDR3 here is CASRWDRHTEAFF. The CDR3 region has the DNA TGTGCCAGTAGGTGGGACAGGCACACTGAAGCTTTCTTT.

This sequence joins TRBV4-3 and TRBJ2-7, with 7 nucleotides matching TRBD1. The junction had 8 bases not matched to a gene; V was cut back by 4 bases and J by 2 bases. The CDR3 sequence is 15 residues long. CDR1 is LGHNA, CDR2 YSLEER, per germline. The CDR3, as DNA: TGCGCCAGCAGCCCTATGACAGGGATTCCCTACGAGCAGTACTTC. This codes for CASSPMTGIPYEQYF.

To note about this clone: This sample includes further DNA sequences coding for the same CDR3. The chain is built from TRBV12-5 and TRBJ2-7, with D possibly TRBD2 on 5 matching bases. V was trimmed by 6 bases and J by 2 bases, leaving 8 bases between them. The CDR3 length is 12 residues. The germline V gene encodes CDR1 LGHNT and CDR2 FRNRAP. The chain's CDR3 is CASGSSPYEQYF. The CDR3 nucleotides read TGTGCTAGTGGATCTAGCCCCTACGAGCAGTACTTC.

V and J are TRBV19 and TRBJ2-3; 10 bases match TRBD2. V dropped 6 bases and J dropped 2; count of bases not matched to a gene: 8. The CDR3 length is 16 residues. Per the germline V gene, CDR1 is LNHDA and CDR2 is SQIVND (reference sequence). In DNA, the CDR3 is TGTGCCAGTAGCCTAGCGGGAGTATTCCTCACAGATACGCAGTATTTT. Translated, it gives CASSLAGVFLTDTQYF.

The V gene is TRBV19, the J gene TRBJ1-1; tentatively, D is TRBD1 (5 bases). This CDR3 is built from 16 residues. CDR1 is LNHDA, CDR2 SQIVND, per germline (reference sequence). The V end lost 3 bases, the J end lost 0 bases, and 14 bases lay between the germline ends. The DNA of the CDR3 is TGTGCCAGTAGTATGGGTAGGACAAACATGAACACTGAAGCTTTCTTT. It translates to CASSMGRTNMNTEAFF.

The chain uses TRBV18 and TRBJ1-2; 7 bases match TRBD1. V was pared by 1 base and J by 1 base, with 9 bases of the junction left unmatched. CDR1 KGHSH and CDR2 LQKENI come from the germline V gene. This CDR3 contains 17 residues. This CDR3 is CASSPLSDRPLNYGYTF. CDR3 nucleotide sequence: TGTGCCAGCTCACCACTTTCGGACAGGCCGCTTAACTATGGCTACACCTTC.

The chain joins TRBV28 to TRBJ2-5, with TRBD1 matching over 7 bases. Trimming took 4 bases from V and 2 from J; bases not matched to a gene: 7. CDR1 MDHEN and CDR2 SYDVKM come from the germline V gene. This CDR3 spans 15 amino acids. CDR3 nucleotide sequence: TGTGCCAGCAGTTCGCCCCTACAGGGGCAAGAGACCCAGTACTTC. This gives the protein CASSSPLQGQETQYF.

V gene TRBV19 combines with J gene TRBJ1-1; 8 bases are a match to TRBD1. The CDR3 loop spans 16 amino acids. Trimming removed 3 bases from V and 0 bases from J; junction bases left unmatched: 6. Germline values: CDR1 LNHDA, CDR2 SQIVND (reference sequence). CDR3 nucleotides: TGTGCCAGTAGTATCCCCCGGACAGGGATGAACACTGAAGCTTTCTTT. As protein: CASSIPRTGMNTEAFF.

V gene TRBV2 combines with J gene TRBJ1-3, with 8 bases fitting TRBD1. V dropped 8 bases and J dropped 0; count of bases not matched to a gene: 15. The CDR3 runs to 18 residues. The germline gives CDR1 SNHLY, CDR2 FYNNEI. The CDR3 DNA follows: TGTGCCAGCGGCGGCCCCACAGGGGGACTTGGCTCTGGAAACACCATATATTTT. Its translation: CASGGPTGGLGSGNTIYF.

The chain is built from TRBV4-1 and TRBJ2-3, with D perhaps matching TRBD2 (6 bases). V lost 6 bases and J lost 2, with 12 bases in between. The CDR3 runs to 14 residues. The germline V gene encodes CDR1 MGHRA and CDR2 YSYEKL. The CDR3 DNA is TGCGCCAGCAGTCGGGAGCGGAACACAGATACGCAGTATTTT. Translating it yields CASSRERNTDTQYF.

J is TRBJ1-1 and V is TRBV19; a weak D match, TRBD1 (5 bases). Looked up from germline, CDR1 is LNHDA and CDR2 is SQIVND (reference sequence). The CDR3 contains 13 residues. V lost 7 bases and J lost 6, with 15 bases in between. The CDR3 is CASIRQRDSEAFF. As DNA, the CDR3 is TGTGCCAGTATCCGACAGAGGGACTCTGAAGCTTTCTTT.

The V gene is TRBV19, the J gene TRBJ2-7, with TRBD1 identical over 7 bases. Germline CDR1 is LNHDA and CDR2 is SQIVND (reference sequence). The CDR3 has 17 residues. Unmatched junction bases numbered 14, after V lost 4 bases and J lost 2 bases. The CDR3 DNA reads TGTGCCAGTAGTACCCGACAGGGCGCCTTACAAACCTACGAGCAGTACTTC. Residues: CASSTRQGALQTYEQYF.

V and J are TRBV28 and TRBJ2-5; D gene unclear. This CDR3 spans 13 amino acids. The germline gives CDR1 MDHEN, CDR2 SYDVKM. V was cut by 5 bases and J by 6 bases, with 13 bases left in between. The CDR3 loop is CASSPVSLKTQYF. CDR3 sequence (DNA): TGTGCCAGCAGTCCAGTATCTTTAAAGACCCAGTACTTC.

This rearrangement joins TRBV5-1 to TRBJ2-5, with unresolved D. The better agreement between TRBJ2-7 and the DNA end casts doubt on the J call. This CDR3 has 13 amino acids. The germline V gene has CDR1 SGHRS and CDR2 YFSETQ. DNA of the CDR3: TGCGCCAGCAGCTTTCACCCTTCCTACGAGCAGTACTTC. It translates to CASSFHPSYEQYF.

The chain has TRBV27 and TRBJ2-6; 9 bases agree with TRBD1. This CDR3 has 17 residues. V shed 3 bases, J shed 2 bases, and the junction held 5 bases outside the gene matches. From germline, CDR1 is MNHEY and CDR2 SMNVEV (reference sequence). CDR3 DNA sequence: TGTGCCAGCAGTTTCGACAGGGGGACACCTGGGGCCAACGTCCTGACTTTC. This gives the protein CASSFDRGTPGANVLTF.

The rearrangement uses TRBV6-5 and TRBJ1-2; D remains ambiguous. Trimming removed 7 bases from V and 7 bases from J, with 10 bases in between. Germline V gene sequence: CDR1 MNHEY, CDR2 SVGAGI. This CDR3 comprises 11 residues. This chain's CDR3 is CASTEGVGYTF. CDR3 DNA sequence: TGTGCCAGCACAGAGGGAGTTGGCTACACCTTC.

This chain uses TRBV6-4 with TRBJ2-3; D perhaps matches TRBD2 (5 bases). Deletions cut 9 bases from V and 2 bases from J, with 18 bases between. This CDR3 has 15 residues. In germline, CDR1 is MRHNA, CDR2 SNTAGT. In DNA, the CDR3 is TGTGCCAGTAAGGTCCGGACTGACCCCACAGATACGCAGTATTTT. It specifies CASKVRTDPTDTQYF.

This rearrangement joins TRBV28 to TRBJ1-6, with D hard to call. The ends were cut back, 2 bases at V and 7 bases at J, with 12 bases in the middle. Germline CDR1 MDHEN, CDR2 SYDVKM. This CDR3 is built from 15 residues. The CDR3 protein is CASSLSTPGNSPLHF. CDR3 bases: TGTGCCAGCAGTTTAAGTACTCCGGGAAATTCACCCCTCCACTTT.